The sequence of this T cell receptor beta chain was determined in a study of radiotherapy plus CTLA-4 blockade in lung cancer. Assay used: immunoSEQ multiplex PCR; TCRdb lists only in-frame clones, some missing. This sample has around 32,000 clones; approximately 78% occur once, and the top ten carry around 24%. The CDR3 runs 16 residues. The V segment lost 5 bases and the J segment 10 bases; nucleotides outside the gene matches: 10. The V gene's germline CDR1 is SGHTA and CDR2 FQGTGA. The sequences come from peripheral blood, collected from a patient treated with radiotherapy plus ipilimumab. This receptor was taken from a human donor with non-small cell lung cancer that progressed on radiotherapy plus ipilimumab. V and J are TRBV7-3 and TRBJ2-1; 14 bases match TRBD2. The CDR3 nucleotides read TGTGCCAGCAGCCCCGAGACTAGCGGGGGGGCTCGGGAGCAGTTCTTC. It translates to CASSPETSGGAREQFF.